The 20 T cell receptor beta chains reported below all come from one sample, sequenced in a study of T-cell reconstitution after alpha-beta-depleted transplantation in children. Construction of the TCRbeta library involved unique molecular identifiers. TCRdb analysed the PCR reads with MiXCR anew, one entry per CDR3 protein. There are approximately 500,000 distinct CDR3 sequences in the sample; roughly a tenth occur only once, and approximately 2% lies in the top ten. The source was PBMCs, collected before TCRalphabeta/CD19-depleted stem cell transplant. The receptor source for this set is a child aged 2-15 years with inherited bone marrow failure, due to receive a stem cell transplant.

The rearrangement uses TRBV6-5 and TRBJ1-5; 8 bases match TRBD1. The CDR3 contains 15 residues. The trim removed 7 bases at V and 0 bases at J, leaving 5 bases unmatched. Per the germline V gene, CDR1 is MNHEY and CDR2 is SVGAGI. The CDR3 DNA reads TGTGCCAGCAAAACAGGGGGGCATAGCAATCAGCCCCAGCATTTT. Protein sequence: CASKTGGHSNQPQHF.

This clonotype was found many times. V gene TRBV28 combines with J gene TRBJ2-7, with D uncertain. The CDR3 loop spans 13 amino acids. The V gene's germline CDR1 is MDHEN and CDR2 SYDVKM. V was trimmed by 5 bases and J by 6 bases, leaving 14 bases between them. The CDR3 is CASSPRAGREQYF. The CDR3 DNA reads as TGTGCCAGCAGTCCCCGGGCAGGCCGCGAGCAGTACTTC.

This clonotype was recorded at least ten times. This rearrangement joins TRBV15 to TRBJ2-1; D is undetermined. Trimming took off 0 bases at V and 8 bases at J, with 14 bases between the two ends. Per the germline V gene, CDR1 is LNHNV and CDR2 is YYDKDF (reference sequence). CDR3 length: 15 amino acids. The CDR3 spells CATSRDSRVGHEQFF. The CDR3 nucleotides are TGTGCCACCAGCAGAGATTCTAGGGTCGGCCATGAGCAGTTCTTC.

The rearrangement uses TRBV18 and TRBJ2-7; D tentatively reads TRBD1 or TRBD2 (5 bases each). Looked up from germline, CDR1 is KGHSH and CDR2 is LQKENI. Trimming left V 0 bases short and J 6 bases short, with 15 bases between. CDR3 length: 15 amino acids. CDR3 nucleotide sequence: TGTGCCAGCTCACCACCGGGCTCCCACGGGACCGAGCAGTACTTC. Protein sequence: CASSPPGSHGTEQYF.

This clonotype was counted between two and nine times. The genes are TRBV11-2 and TRBJ2-1; D is undetermined. V shed 2 bases and J shed 12 bases, with 11 bases lying between them. The CDR3 totals 12 residues. Germline loops: CDR1 SGHAT, CDR2 FQNNGV. CDR3 loop: CASSLTAPGQFF. The CDR3 DNA reads TGTGCCAGCAGCTTAACTGCCCCAGGGCAGTTCTTC.

In this sample, this clonotype turned up many times. Here the CDR3 reads CSALGRGNTEAFF. DNA for the CDR3: TGCAGTGCCCTGGGTCGGGGAAACACTGAAGCTTTCTTT. This sequence joins TRBV20-1 and TRBJ1-1; D is unresolved. The CDR3 length is 13 residues. CDR1 DFQATT and CDR2 SNEGSKA come from the germline V gene (reference sequence). V was pared by 6 bases and J by 2 bases, with 13 bases between.

Many counts were recorded for this clonotype. This sequence joins TRBV4-3 and TRBJ2-3; the D gene is possibly TRBD1 (5 bases). V lost 1 base, J lost 4 bases, and 18 bases lay in between. Germline CDR1 reads LGHNA; CDR2 reads YSLEER. The CDR3 consists of 17 residues. The CDR3 bases are TGCGCCAGCAGCCAAGGCCCACAGGTCTCGGGCTCAGATACGCAGTATTTT. This sequence encodes CASSQGPQVSGSDTQYF.

The rearrangement links TRBV30 to TRBJ2-4; D perhaps matches TRBD1 (7 bases). CDR1 is GTSNPN and CDR2 is SVGIG in the germline V gene (reference sequence). V shed 3 bases and J shed 3 bases, with 18 bases lying between them. This CDR3 region has 16 residues. The CDR3 DNA reads as TGTGCCTGGAGACCTCCCAGGGGGGAAGGCAAAAACATTCAGTACTTC. It encodes CAWRPPRGEGKNIQYF.

This clonotype was recorded many times. This rearrangement joins TRBV28 to TRBJ2-7; possible D gene TRBD2, 6 bases. CDR3 length equals 14 residues. From germline, CDR1 is MDHEN and CDR2 SYDVKM. Trimming cost V 6 bases and J 4 bases, with 16 bases left between them. The CDR3 coding sequence is TGTGCCAGCAGCTCCCGGAGGGCCAGGTACGAGCAGTACTTC. Protein product: CASSSRRARYEQYF.

The table lists this clonotype with many counts. The CDR3 loop reads CASSLNGVNNEQFF. In nucleotides, the CDR3 is TGTGCCAGCAGTTTAAACGGAGTAAACAATGAGCAGTTCTTC. The rearrangement joins TRBV27 to TRBJ2-1; D remains unclear. Trimming shortened V by 2 bases and J by 5 bases, and 10 bases separated the two germline ends. Germline V CDR1 and CDR2: MNHEY, SMNVEV (reference sequence). The CDR3 has 14 amino acids.

This clonotype was observed a few times. The chain combines TRBV29-1 with TRBJ1-2; TRBD1 is a possible D gene (5 bases). The CDR3 is 14 residues long. V lost 7 bases to trimming and J lost 3 bases, with 18 bases between them. Germline V lookup: CDR1 SQVTM, CDR2 ANQGSEA. This CDR3 is CSAITGYQDYGYTF. The CDR3 nucleotides are TGCAGCGCTATAACAGGCTACCAGGACTATGGCTACACCTTC. The whole variable domain, filled in from reference TRBV29-1 and TRBJ1-2, reads SAVISQKPSRDICQRGTSLTIQCQVDSQVTMMFWYRQQPGQSLTLIATANQGSEATYESGFVIDKFPISRPNLTFSTLTVSNMSPEDSSIYLCSAITGYQDYGYTFGSGTRLTVV.

This clonotype was found a few times. The chain combines TRBV25-1 with TRBJ2-5, with unresolved D. Per the germline V gene, CDR1 is MGHDK and CDR2 is SYGVNS. V lost 4 bases, J lost 7 bases, and 7 bases lay in between. The CDR3 length is 11 residues. The CDR3 loop reads CASSVSGTQYF. CDR3 nucleotide sequence: TGTGCCAGCAGTGTCTCGGGGACCCAGTACTTC.

This clonotype was observed a handful of times. This sequence joins TRBV6-1 and TRBJ1-2, with a possible D match to TRBD1 (6 bases). The CDR3 covers 14 residues. Per germline, CDR1 MNHNS and CDR2 SASEGT. The germline V and J ends were trimmed by 8 bases and 2 bases, with 15 bases remaining between them. The CDR3 DNA is TGTGCCAGCTTACCCCAGGGGACAAACTATGGCTACACCTTC. It is translated as CASLPQGTNYGYTF.

This clonotype occurred many times. The rearrangement joins TRBV12-3 or TRBV12-4 to TRBJ1-1; D not certain. Between the trimmed V and J ends, which lost 6 bases and 2 bases, there was a span of 10 bases. The CDR3 extends over 13 amino acids. CDR3 in amino acids: CASSRLSNTEAFF. The CDR3 region has the DNA TGTGCCAGCAGCCGCCTTAGTAACACTGAAGCTTTCTTT.

This clonotype has a count of ten or more. This chain links TRBV27 with TRBJ2-7; the D gene is possibly TRBD2 (6 bases). V was trimmed by 3 bases and J by 0 bases, leaving 9 bases between them. Germline CDR1 MNHEY, CDR2 SMNVEV (reference sequence). This CDR3 comprises 14 residues. The CDR3 reads CASSFGGASYEQYF. CDR3 nucleotides: TGTGCCAGCAGTTTCGGCGGGGCCTCCTACGAGCAGTACTTC.

This clonotype came up a few times. The rearrangement uses TRBV20-1 and TRBJ1-2; TRBD1 agrees at 9 bases. The CDR3 has 13 residues. V dropped 5 bases and J dropped 4; count of bases not matched to a gene: 5. Germline CDR1 is DFQATT and CDR2 is SNEGSKA (reference sequence). The CDR3 sequence: CSAEGQGSYGYTF. As DNA, the CDR3 is TGCAGTGCTGAGGGACAGGGTAGCTATGGCTACACCTTC.

In its sample, this clonotype was seen many times. The chain employs TRBV12-3 or TRBV12-4 and TRBJ2-3; D remains unclear. The CDR3 covers 12 residues. The V end lost 5 bases, the J end lost 10 bases, and 13 bases lay between the germline ends. This CDR3 reads CASSIMVSPQYF. CDR3 bases: TGTGCCAGCAGTATCATGGTATCCCCGCAGTATTTT.

This clonotype was seen repeatedly, ten times or more. The chain carries TRBV20-1 and TRBJ2-1; 12 nucleotides line up with TRBD2. With 5 bases clipped from V and 10 bases from J, the junction kept 9 bases outside the gene matches. The V gene's germline CDR1 is DFQATT and CDR2 SNEGSKA (reference sequence). The CDR3 runs to 14 residues. CDR3 loop: CSAHPTSGRMEQFF. In nucleotides, the CDR3 is TGCAGTGCTCACCCCACTAGCGGGAGGATGGAGCAGTTCTTC.

This clonotype occurred a few times. The V and J genes are TRBV4-3 and TRBJ2-3; D not resolved. Per germline, CDR1 LGHNA and CDR2 YSLEER. V lost 0 bases to trimming and J lost 0 bases, with 10 bases between them. This CDR3 has 16 amino acids. The CDR3 is CASSQDPVSSTDTQYF. DNA of the CDR3: TGCGCCAGCAGCCAAGACCCCGTTTCTAGCACAGATACGCAGTATTTT.

J is TRBJ1-5 and V is TRBV6-5; 8 bases align to TRBD1. In germline, CDR1 is MNHEY, CDR2 SVGAGI. The CDR3 runs 15 residues. V lost 7 bases, J lost 2 bases, and 7 bases stayed unmatched. The CDR3 protein is CASIQDRAGNQPQHF. The CDR3 DNA sequence: TGTGCCAGCATTCAGGACAGGGCGGGCAATCAGCCCCAGCATTTT.